The clone carrying this T cell receptor beta chain was counted a few times. Deletions cut 3 bases from V and 2 bases from J, with 8 bases between. CDR1 and CDR2 (germline): MGHDK, SYGVNS. The CDR3 is 13 residues long. TCR beta from blood CD8+ and CD4+ T cells was sequenced. It was with random hexamers that roughly 0.45 to 1 ug RNA was reverse transcribed. The immunoSEQ assay covered 54 Vbeta and 13 Jbeta segments for CDR3. A single record per CDR3 protein comes from TCRdb applying MiXCR to the immunoSEQ multiplex PCR reads. The table shows around 70,000 distinct CDR3 sequences, with around 96% occurring only once. The entry originates in a study of CD8 T cells in Susac syndrome.

The specimen was CD8+ T cells from PBMCs. The TCR originated in a human donor with multiple sclerosis. The rearrangement joins TRBV25-1 to TRBJ2-7, with TRBD2 as a possible D gene (5 bases). CDR3 bases: TGTGCCAGCAGTGAGCACGGGACCTACGAGCAGTACTTC. Translating gives CASSEHGTYEQYF.